This T cell receptor beta chain is from a study of beta chain features in type 1 diabetes. Study-level points and caveats: When Type 1 diabetes patients were examined, their TCRB CDR3s proved moderately but significantly shorter in all four CD4+ subsets.

Germline loops: CDR1 GTSNPN, CDR2 SVGIG (reference sequence). There are 15 residues in the CDR3. Expressed TCRB transcripts were sequenced after all isolated RNA was converted to cDNA. Sequencing was performed with immunoSEQ multiplex PCR; in TCRdb, only in-frame clones are kept and a portion is missing. The data show over 600,000 clones, 9.5% to 15% seen once. This clone was recorded a few times. Its matching antigen is unknown. The TCR originated in a man under 40 with type 1 diabetes. This chain connects TRBV30 to TRBJ2-2, with D perhaps TRBD1 (6 bases). The specimen was naive CD4+ T cells from blood. DNA for the CDR3: TGTGCTCACACGAGGGGGTCCTGGACTACCGGGGAGCTGTTTTTT. This translates into CAHTRGSWTTGELFF.